A selection of T cell receptor beta chains follows, all from one sample in a study of shared clonotypes between healthy human individuals. Sequencing was performed with immunoSEQ multiplex PCR; in TCRdb, only in-frame clones are kept and a portion is missing. The sample contains about 600,000 clones, roughly 97% of which appear only once. The specimen sequenced was naive CD4+ T cells sorted from blood. The source of these receptors is a woman aged 25 to 39 in good health. CDR3s include the opening cysteine and the closing phenylalanine or tryptophan. A D gene is named only where the DNA matches it firmly.

v_call: TRBV7-2
d_call: -
cdr3_length: 15
j_call: TRBJ2-1
cdr3_nt: TGTGCCAGCAGCTTAGAAGGGTTTGGCTACAATGAGCAGTTCTTC
cdr3_aa: CASSLEGFGYNEQFF

v_call: TRBV6-5
d_call: -
cdr3_length: 14
j_call: TRBJ2-7
cdr3_nt: TGTGCCAGCAGTTACGGCCTGCAGGGCTACGAGCAGTACTTC
cdr3_aa: CASSYGLQGYEQYF

v_call: TRBV19
d_call: TRBD1
cdr3_length: 15
j_call: TRBJ2-3
cdr3_nt: TGTGCCAGTAGCCCGGGGACAGGGGGCGATCATACGCAGTATTTT
cdr3_aa: CASSPGTGGDHTQYF

v_call: TRBV2
d_call: -
cdr3_length: 13
j_call: TRBJ2-3
cdr3_nt: TGTGCCAGCTATGGGGGAGGGGGAGATACGCAGTATTTT
cdr3_aa: CASYGGGGDTQYF

v_call: TRBV19
d_call: TRBD2
cdr3_length: 15
j_call: TRBJ2-2
cdr3_nt: TGTGCCAGTTTTCCAGGGAGGGGTAGGGCCGGGGAGCTGTTTTTT
cdr3_aa: CASFPGRGRAGELFF

v_call: TRBV28
d_call: -
cdr3_length: 17
j_call: TRBJ1-1
cdr3_nt: TGTGCCAGCAGCCCAGGAGACAGGACGTTCATGAACACTGAAGCTTTCTTT
cdr3_aa: CASSPGDRTFMNTEAFF

v_call: TRBV7-2
d_call: -
cdr3_length: 14
j_call: TRBJ2-3
cdr3_nt: TGTGCCAGCAGCTTTCAGGCCAGCACAGATACGCAGTATTTT
cdr3_aa: CASSFQASTDTQYF

v_call: TRBV19
d_call: TRBD1
cdr3_length: 13
j_call: TRBJ1-1
cdr3_nt: TGTGCCAGTATTCCTCAGGGGGACACTGAAGCTTTCTTT
cdr3_aa: CASIPQGDTEAFF

v_call: TRBV19
d_call: -
cdr3_length: 18
j_call: TRBJ2-6
cdr3_nt: TGTGCCAGTAGTGGTCTCGCCAGGGGTCGTGGTGGGGCCAACGTCCTGACTTTC
cdr3_aa: CASSGLARGRGGANVLTF

v_call: TRBV2
d_call: TRBD2
cdr3_length: 14
j_call: TRBJ2-7
cdr3_nt: TGTGCCACCATACCCTTAGCGGGAGTACAAGAGCAGTACTTC
cdr3_aa: CATIPLAGVQEQYF

v_call: TRBV5-6
d_call: -
cdr3_length: 14
j_call: TRBJ2-7
cdr3_nt: TGTGCCAGCAGCTTGGGGCAGGGTGACTACGAGCAGTACTTC
cdr3_aa: CASSLGQGDYEQYF

v_call: TRBV18
d_call: TRBD1
cdr3_length: 15
j_call: TRBJ2-7
cdr3_nt: TGTGCCAGCTCACCAAACAGGGGGAGCTCCTACGAGCAGTACTTC
cdr3_aa: CASSPNRGSSYEQYF

v_call: TRBV18
d_call: -
cdr3_length: 16
j_call: TRBJ1-3
cdr3_nt: TGTGCCAGCCGATGGACAGTTAATGGGATCGGGGACACCATATATTTT
cdr3_aa: CASRWTVNGIGDTIYF

v_call: TRBV7-9
d_call: -
cdr3_length: 14
j_call: TRBJ2-7
cdr3_nt: TGTGCCAGCAGCGCGGATCCTAGCTCCTACGAGCAGTACTTC
cdr3_aa: CASSADPSSYEQYF

v_call: TRBV4-2
d_call: TRBD1
cdr3_length: 15
j_call: TRBJ1-6
cdr3_nt: TGTGCCAGCAGCCACATCGGACAGGGAGGTTCACCCCTCCACTTT
cdr3_aa: CASSHIGQGGSPLHF

v_call: TRBV7-2
d_call: TRBD2
cdr3_length: 14
j_call: TRBJ2-1
cdr3_nt: TGTGCGTCCCGGACTAGCGGGCAGATCAATGAGCAGTTCTTC
cdr3_aa: CASRTSGQINEQFF

v_call: TRBV5-1
d_call: -
cdr3_length: 13
j_call: TRBJ1-1
cdr3_nt: TGCGCCAGCAGCTTGGACAGGCCCCAAGGAGCTTTCTTT
cdr3_aa: CASSLDRPQGAFF

v_call: TRBV27
d_call: -
cdr3_length: 14
j_call: TRBJ1-1
cdr3_nt: TGTGCCAGCAGAACCAGGGACTGGCGAACTGAAGCTTTCTTT
cdr3_aa: CASRTRDWRTEAFF

v_call: TRBV7-3
d_call: TRBD2
cdr3_length: 16
j_call: TRBJ2-1
cdr3_nt: TGTGCCAGCAGCCTGACTCCGGGACTAGCGGGTTCTGAGCAGTTCTTC
cdr3_aa: CASSLTPGLAGSEQFF

v_call: TRBV6-6
d_call: -
cdr3_length: 14
j_call: TRBJ2-7
cdr3_nt: TGTGCCAGCAGTTACGGGCGGAAGGCTTACGAGCAGTACTTC
cdr3_aa: CASSYGRKAYEQYF

v_call: TRBV7-3
d_call: TRBD1
cdr3_length: 15
j_call: TRBJ2-2
cdr3_nt: TGTGCCAGCGGGACCGGGACAGGGAACACCGGGGAGCTGTTTTTT
cdr3_aa: CASGTGTGNTGELFF

v_call: TRBV28
d_call: -
cdr3_length: 15
j_call: TRBJ2-7
cdr3_nt: TGTGCCACTAGAGGGGGGAGCGGGCGAGGCCACGAGCAGTACTTC
cdr3_aa: CATRGGSGRGHEQYF

v_call: TRBV4-2
d_call: -
cdr3_length: 15
j_call: TRBJ2-7
cdr3_nt: TGTGCCAGCAGCCAAGGAGAATCGGAAATTTACGAGCAGTACTTC
cdr3_aa: CASSQGESEIYEQYF

v_call: TRBV6-5
d_call: TRBD1
cdr3_length: 15
j_call: TRBJ2-7
cdr3_nt: TGTGCCAGCAGTTACCGCCGGGACACAGGGGACGAGCAGTACTTC
cdr3_aa: CASSYRRDTGDEQYF

v_call: TRBV19
d_call: TRBD2
cdr3_length: 15
j_call: TRBJ2-1
cdr3_nt: TGTGCCAGTAGTATAGTAGCGGGAGGGCTAGGTGAGCAGTTCTTC
cdr3_aa: CASSIVAGGLGEQFF

v_call: TRBV7-9
d_call: -
cdr3_length: 12
j_call: TRBJ2-7
cdr3_nt: TGTGCCAGCGAGGACAGCTCCTACGAGCAGTACTTC
cdr3_aa: CASEDSSYEQYF

v_call: TRBV28
d_call: -
cdr3_length: 11
j_call: TRBJ2-7
cdr3_nt: TGTGCCAGCAGCCTCAGGGAGGTGCAGTACTTC
cdr3_aa: CASSLREVQYF